This is a list of T cell receptor beta chains from one sample in a study of shared clonotypes between healthy human individuals. Only in-frame clones appear in the TCRdb table, and some are missing; sequencing was by immunoSEQ multiplex PCR. The profile shows over a million clones, 95% to 97% of them singletons. Material for sequencing was naive CD4+ T cells sorted from blood. The receptors come from a man younger than 40 in good health. Each CDR3 is given with its conserved first and last residue. Fields, in order: V gene, CDR3 length, J gene, clone size, D gene, CDR3 DNA, CDR3 protein. A D gene is named only where the DNA matches it firmly. A row's size may be missing; if present it is once, few, many or a size class.

TRBV7-9	13	TRBJ2-3	.	.	TGTGCCAGCAGCTTTGGCCCCGGGGTTACGCAGTATTTT	CASSFGPGVTQYF
TRBV11-2	15	TRBJ2-7	once	.	TGTGCCAGCAGCTTAGGATTCTCAGGGCAGAGGGAGCAGTACTTC	CASSLGFSGQREQYF
TRBV15	15	TRBJ2-5	.	TRBD1	TGTGCCACCGGAGGGGACAGGGGCGCGTTCGAGACCCAGTACTTC	CATGGDRGAFETQYF
TRBV5-1	14	TRBJ2-1	.	TRBD2	TGCGCCAGCGCCCGGGGGGGAGTTAACAATGAGCAGTTCTTC	CASARGGVNNEQFF
TRBV11-2	17	TRBJ2-5	.	.	TGTGCCAGCAGCCCGGGACTTCGGAAAACGGTAGATGAGACCCAGTACTTC	CASSPGLRKTVDETQYF
TRBV7-9	16	TRBJ1-1	.	TRBD1	TGTGCCAGCAGCCCAAGACAGGGTTCAATGAACACTGAAGCTTTCTTT	CASSPRQGSMNTEAFF
TRBV19	19	TRBJ2-6	.	.	TGTGCCAGTAGTACCATATCCGGGACAACGAGCTCTGGGGCCAACGTCCTGACTTTC	CASSTISGTTSSGANVLTF
TRBV30	15	TRBJ1-2	.	.	TGTGCCTGGAGTGTCCCTGAGGCAGGCTCTATGGGCTACACCTTC	CAWSVPEAGSMGYTF
TRBV29-1	13	TRBJ2-3	once	.	TGCAGCGTTGATCGAGGGGCAATAGATACGCAGTATTTT	CSVDRGAIDTQYF
TRBV18	14	TRBJ2-7	.	TRBD2	TGTGCCAGCTCGCCAACTAGCGGGACTGACGAGCAGTACTTC	CASSPTSGTDEQYF
TRBV4-3	21	TRBJ2-7	.	.	TGCGCCAGCAGCCAAGAATGGGGGGGACAAGGCCCTCTGCGCCCCTCCTACGAGCAGTACTTC	CASSQEWGGQGPLRPSYEQYF
TRBV5-1	15	TRBJ2-5	.	.	TGCGCCAGCAGCTTGAGTACAGGGTACCAAGAGACCCAGTACTTC	CASSLSTGYQETQYF
TRBV11-3	12	TRBJ2-7	.	.	TGTGCCAGCAGCTCGAGCTCCTACGAGCAGTACTTC	CASSSSSYEQYF
TRBV11-2	16	TRBJ2-5	.	TRBD2	TGTGCCAGCAGCTTAGCGGGTAGCGGGAGGGTCAGGACCCAGTACTTC	CASSLAGSGRVRTQYF
TRBV18	17	TRBJ1-3	.	.	TGTGCCAGCTCACCGACGGTTCAGGGATCGTCTGGAAACACCATATATTTT	CASSPTVQGSSGNTIYF
TRBV7-3	13	TRBJ2-1	.	TRBD1	TGTGCCAGCAGCCCAGGGGGCGGCGATGAGCAGTTCTTC	CASSPGGGDEQFF
TRBV28	17	TRBJ2-3	.	.	TGTGCCAGCAGCACCCCCCCTGGGGGATCAGGAGCAGATACGCAGTATTTT	CASSTPPGGSGADTQYF
TRBV4-3	13	TRBJ1-3	once	.	TGCGCCAGCAGTCCTTCGGGGGGAAACACCATATATTTT	CASSPSGGNTIYF
TRBV11-2	19	TRBJ2-1	once	TRBD2	TGTGCCAGCAGCTTAGTTGTGACTAGCGGGAGGGTCTCCTACAATGAGCAGTTCTTC	CASSLVVTSGRVSYNEQFF
TRBV28	14	TRBJ2-1	.	.	TGTGCCAGCAGGCTTGGGGGCCCCCACAATGAGCAGTTCTTC	CASRLGGPHNEQFF
TRBV19	11	TRBJ2-1	.	.	TGTGCCAGTAGTATGGGGGGTGAGCAGTTCTTC	CASSMGGEQFF
TRBV29-1	13	TRBJ2-1	.	.	TGCAGCGTTGAGACAGGCGCCTACAATGAGCAGTTCTTC	CSVETGAYNEQFF
TRBV10-1	14	TRBJ2-7	.	TRBD2	TGCGCCAGCAGTGAACTAGCGGATACCTACGAGCAGTACTTC	CASSELADTYEQYF
TRBV5-1	14	TRBJ2-1	.	.	TGCGCCAGCAGCGCTTGGGAACTGGCGCATGAGCAGTTCTTC	CASSAWELAHEQFF
TRBV19	14	TRBJ2-2	.	TRBD2	TGTGCCACCAGGGAGGCGGGAGAGGGCGGGGAGCTGTTTTTT	CATREAGEGGELFF
TRBV19	15	TRBJ2-2	.	TRBD2	TGTGCCAGTAGGGCCGGGACTAGAAATACCGGGGAGCTGTTTTTT	CASRAGTRNTGELFF
TRBV4-3	15	TRBJ2-3	.	.	TGCGCCAGCAGCCAAGAGCGGGGAAGCACAGATACGCAGTATTTT	CASSQERGSTDTQYF
TRBV21-1	18	TRBJ2-2	.	.	TGTGCCAGCAGCGTCCCGACCTCAGACGAAGTACTCACCGGGGAGCTGTTTTTT	CASSVPTSDEVLTGELFF
TRBV5-1	16	TRBJ2-1	.	.	TGCGCCAGCAGCTTGGTCGGCGGCAGCTCCTACAATGAGCAGTTCTTC	CASSLVGGSSYNEQFF
TRBV5-1	15	TRBJ1-1	once	.	TGCGCCAGCAGCTTGACGGAAAACCTGAACACTGAAGCTTTCTTT	CASSLTENLNTEAFF
TRBV4-3	16	TRBJ2-1	.	TRBD2	TGCGCCAGCAGTGCGGGGGTGCGAGGCTCCTACAATGAGCAGTTCTTC	CASSAGVRGSYNEQFF
TRBV19	14	TRBJ1-5	.	.	TGTGCCAGTAGTATAGAGTGGAGCAATCAGCCCCAGCATTTT	CASSIEWSNQPQHF
TRBV11-3	16	TRBJ2-2	.	TRBD1	TGTGCCAGCAGCTTAGGGAGAAACAGGGGTCGAGGGGAGCTGTTTTTT	CASSLGRNRGRGELFF
TRBV19	13	TRBJ2-2	.	.	TGTGCCAGTAGTGAAGGGGTGGCCGGGGAGCTGTTTTTT	CASSEGVAGELFF
TRBV18	14	TRBJ1-5	.	.	TGTGCCAGCTCACCAGGGGGCCGCAATCAGCCCCAGCATTTT	CASSPGGRNQPQHF
TRBV28	14	TRBJ1-5	.	.	TGTGCCACCAAGGGATTGGGGGCCCATCAGCCCCAGCATTTT	CATKGLGAHQPQHF
TRBV6-5	14	TRBJ2-7	.	.	TGTGCCAGCAGTTACACAGGATTCTCCTACGAGCAGTACTTC	CASSYTGFSYEQYF
TRBV19	16	TRBJ2-5	.	.	TGTGCCAGTAGTGGACCACGGGGGAAAGGTAGCGAGACCCAGTACTTC	CASSGPRGKGSETQYF
TRBV7-6	18	TRBJ2-2	.	TRBD2	TGTGCCAGCAGCCTAACGACTAGCGGAAGGACGAACACCGGGGAGCTGTTTTTT	CASSLTTSGRTNTGELFF
TRBV19	16	TRBJ2-7	.	TRBD2	TGTGCCAGTAGCGGGGCTAGCGGGAGGAGGTCGTACGAGCAGTACTTC	CASSGASGRRSYEQYF
TRBV7-2	14	TRBJ2-1	.	.	TGTGCCAGCAGCTTAGCACCTTTTTACAATGAGCAGTTCTTC	CASSLAPFYNEQFF
TRBV6-5	16	TRBJ2-7	.	.	TGTGCCAGCAGTTCCATAGGTCCGGGCCTCTCCTACGAGCAGTACTTC	CASSSIGPGLSYEQYF
TRBV28	11	TRBJ1-2	.	TRBD1	TGTGCCAGCGGGACAGGGATGAGCTACACCTTC	CASGTGMSYTF
TRBV7-2	13	TRBJ2-3	once	TRBD1	TGTGCCAGCGGGCACAGGGGAACAGATACGCAGTATTTT	CASGHRGTDTQYF
TRBV28	11	TRBJ1-1	.	TRBD1	TGTGCCAGCAGTTCGACAGGGGAAGCTTTCTTT	CASSSTGEAFF
TRBV10-1	19	TRBJ2-7	.	TRBD2	TGCGCCAGCACTTGGGTCTTTCCGGGGGGGCGAATTTTTTCCTACGAGCAGTACTTC	CASTWVFPGGRIFSYEQYF
TRBV11-2	14	TRBJ1-2	.	TRBD1	TGTGCCAGCAGCTTCCCCGGGACAGAAGGTGGCTACACCTTC	CASSFPGTEGGYTF
TRBV4-3	16	TRBJ2-7	once	TRBD2	TGCGCCAGCAGCCAAGGACTAGCGAAATTCTCCTACGAGCAGTACTTC	CASSQGLAKFSYEQYF
TRBV7-2	14	TRBJ2-7	.	.	TGTGCCAGCACCCGGAGAGGGAGAACCTACGAGCAGTACTTC	CASTRRGRTYEQYF
TRBV29-1	14	TRBJ2-5	.	TRBD2	TGCAGCGTTGTGCGCGGCGGGAGACGAGAGACCCAGTACTTC	CSVVRGGRRETQYF
TRBV27	13	TRBJ2-3	.	.	TGTGCCAGCAGTTTTTCTCGCCGAGATACGCAGTATTTT	CASSFSRRDTQYF
TRBV2	12	TRBJ2-5	.	.	TGTGCCAGCAGTGACTATAGGGAGACCCAGTACTTC	CASSDYRETQYF